The clone carrying this T cell receptor (beta chain) was picked up one time. The data derive from a study of T cell changes during pregnancy in multiple sclerosis. Method: immunoSEQ multiplex PCR; TCRdb's copy keeps in-frame clones and lacks some. The sample has about 36,000 clones; roughly 89% are singletons. This CDR3 contains 16 residues. Trimming removed 2 bases at V and 8 bases at J, with 21 bases between. Germline-derived CDR1 and CDR2 are SEHNR and FQNEAQ (reference sequence). The rearrangement uses TRBV7-9 and TRBJ1-1, with D hard to call. This sample comprised CD4+ T cells from peripheral blood mononuclear cells, obtained in the second trimester of pregnancy. This TCR was sampled from a female donor in good health, enrolled as a control in a pregnancy study. In nucleotides, the CDR3 is TGTGCCAGCAGCTTACCCTCTTGGGATGTACGAGGGGAAGCTTTCTTT. It specifies CASSLPSWDVRGEAFF.